Below, 29 T cell receptor beta chains from the same sample are listed, as sequenced in a study of shared clonotypes between healthy human individuals. Libraries were prepared by immunoSEQ multiplex PCR; TCRdb keeps only in-frame clonotypes and omits some of them. The table shows under 1,100,000 clones, with around 76% occurring only once. Sample: memory CD4+ T cells sorted from blood. Indicated subset: CD45RA-negative fraction. The origin of the receptors is a man aged 18 to 29 in good health.

This clone was seen only a few times. This CDR3 is also generated by other DNA sequences in the sample. The CDR3 loop reads CASSESGSYGYTF. The CDR3 nucleotides read TGCGCCAGCAGTGAGTCCGGGAGTTATGGCTACACCTTC. The chain carries TRBV10-1 and TRBJ1-2; D is unclear. Germline V gives CDR1 WNHNN, CDR2 SYGVQD (reference sequence). V was trimmed by 0 bases and J by 5 bases, leaving 7 bases between them. CDR3 length: 13 amino acids.

The chain carries TRBV6-6 and TRBJ1-5, with 8 bases matching TRBD1. The CDR3 consists of 14 residues. Germline assignment: CDR1 MNHNY and CDR2 SVGAGI (reference sequence). V dropped 6 bases and J dropped 3; count of bases not matched to a gene: 4. The CDR3 spells CASRPGGPNQPQHF. CDR3 bases: TGTGCCAGCAGGCCAGGGGGCCCCAATCAGCCCCAGCATTTT.

The V call is TRBV25-1, the J call TRBJ1-3; TRBD1 is a possible D gene (6 bases). V was pared by 1 base and J by 4 bases, with 17 bases between. Germline loops: CDR1 MGHDK, CDR2 SYGVNS. The CDR3 runs to 17 residues. The CDR3 DNA sequence: TGTGCCAGCAGTGAATCAGGGGTGGGTTCCCCCGGAAACACCATATATTTT. This translates into CASSESGVGSPGNTIYF.

The sample holds a few counts of this clone. Other DNA sequences in the sample encode the same CDR3. The CDR3 here is CASSFGETQYF. For the CDR3, the DNA is TGTGCCAGCAGCTTCGGGGAGACCCAGTACTTC. V usage is TRBV7-2 and J usage is TRBJ2-5; D not resolved. Per germline, CDR1 SGHTA and CDR2 FQGNSA. The V end was cut by 3 bases, the J end by 5 bases, with 4 bases between. The length of the CDR3 is 11 residues.

This rearrangement joins TRBV5-6 to TRBJ1-3; TRBD1 matches at 7 bases. CDR1 SGHDT and CDR2 YYEEEE come from the germline V gene. V dropped 2 bases and J dropped 0; count of bases not matched to a gene: 14. The CDR3 length is 19 residues. CDR3 loop: CASSFVLVHRGPSGNTIYF. The CDR3 DNA reads TGTGCCAGCAGCTTCGTCTTGGTCCACAGGGGACCCTCTGGAAACACCATATATTTT.

The chain uses TRBV18 and TRBJ2-3; TRBD2 aligns across 15 bases. V gave up 4 bases and J gave up 6 bases; unmatched junction bases: 11. CDR3 length: 18 residues. Germline CDR1 reads KGHSH; CDR2 reads LQKENI. This chain's CDR3 is CASSLLWTSGGAMDTQYF. Written as DNA, the CDR3 is TGTGCCAGCTCACTCCTATGGACTAGCGGGGGGGCCATGGATACGCAGTATTTT.

For this clone: Other DNA sequences from this sample encode an identical CDR3 as well. The chain carries TRBV2 and TRBJ2-3; TRBD2 matches at 9 bases. This CDR3 comprises 15 residues. The germline V gene encodes CDR1 SNHLY and CDR2 FYNNEI. Trimming took 4 bases from V and 0 from J; bases not matched to a gene: 2. This CDR3 reads CASSASGASTDTQYF. In nucleotides, the CDR3 is TGTGCCAGCAGTGCTAGCGGGGCAAGCACAGATACGCAGTATTTT.

This chain connects TRBV7-2 to TRBJ2-5; 7 positions match TRBD2. V gave up 5 bases and J gave up 4 bases; unmatched junction bases: 7. The CDR3 consists of 14 residues. Germline assignment: CDR1 SGHTA and CDR2 FQGNSA. In DNA, the CDR3 is TGTGCCAGCAGCCGGGGGGTGGCCTCAGAGACCCAGTACTTC. This codes for CASSRGVASETQYF.

A remark on this clone: Other nucleotide sequences in the sample specify the same CDR3. V usage is TRBV6-1 and J usage is TRBJ2-2; no firm D call. Germline V gene data show CDR1 as MNHNS and CDR2 as SASEGT. V lost 1 base and J 1 base, leaving 4 bases between the germline ends. The CDR3 has 14 amino acids. The CDR3 loop reads CASSEVLNTGELFF. The CDR3 DNA sequence: TGTGCCAGCAGTGAAGTTTTGAACACCGGGGAGCTGTTTTTT.

The chain employs TRBV5-6 and TRBJ1-2; 9 bases agree with TRBD1. Germline CDR1 reads SGHDT; CDR2 reads YYEEEE. The trim removed 4 bases at V and 8 bases at J, leaving 6 bases unmatched. The CDR3 spans 13 residues. The CDR3 nucleotides read TGTGCCAGCAGCCGGGACAGGGAGTCAGGCTACACCTTC. Protein product: CASSRDRESGYTF.

V usage is TRBV10-1 and J usage is TRBJ1-2; possible D gene TRBD1, 6 bases. The CDR3 contains 17 residues. Germline CDR1 reads WNHNN; CDR2 reads SYGVQD (reference sequence). Between the trimmed V and J ends, which lost 2 bases and 6 bases, there was a span of 22 bases. The chain's CDR3 is CASSETKGKGGSNGYTF. CDR3 DNA sequence: TGCGCCAGCAGTGAGACAAAAGGGAAGGGGGGTTCTAATGGCTACACCTTC.

The V and J genes are TRBV5-1 and TRBJ2-5; no clear D gene. Germline V lookup: CDR1 SGHRS, CDR2 YFSETQ. This CDR3 contains 14 residues. The V end was cut by 6 bases, the J end by 2 bases, with 14 bases between. The CDR3 region is CASTRKGQQETQYF. The CDR3 DNA follows: TGCGCCAGCACACGTAAGGGCCAACAAGAGACCCAGTACTTC.

This clone showed up just a few times. The rearrangement joins TRBV11-2 to TRBJ2-6; D is ambiguous. CDR1 SGHAT and CDR2 FQNNGV come from the germline V gene. The CDR3 spans 15 residues. Trimming left V 4 bases short and J 0 bases short, with 7 bases between. Here the CDR3 DNA reads TGTGCCAGCAGCTCCCCCTCCTCTGGGGCCAACGTCCTGACTTTC. This translates into CASSSPSSGANVLTF.

In regard to this clone: The sample carries other DNA sequences with the same CDR3. The chain couples TRBV29-1 to TRBJ2-2; D remains unclear. The CDR3 contains 13 residues. The germline V and J ends were trimmed by 3 bases and 0 bases, with 5 bases remaining between them. Looked up from germline, CDR1 is SQVTM and CDR2 is ANQGSEA. The CDR3 spells CSVDRTNTGELFF. CDR3 DNA sequence: TGCAGCGTTGATCGGACGAACACCGGGGAGCTGTTTTTT.

With respect to this clone: The same CDR3 is also encoded by other DNA sequences in this sample. The genes are TRBV5-1 and TRBJ2-2, with a tentative D call TRBD1 (6 bases). Trimming shortened V by 0 bases and J by 2 bases, and 8 bases separated the two germline ends. Germline loops: CDR1 SGHRS, CDR2 YFSETQ. The CDR3 extends over 15 amino acids. Here the CDR3 DNA reads TGCGCCAGCAGCTTGGGGACAGTCAACACCGGGGAGCTGTTTTTT. It codes for CASSLGTVNTGELFF.

The genes are TRBV21-1 and TRBJ2-4. TRBV21-1 corresponds to a pseudogene. The CDR3 has 16 amino acids. CDR3 sequence: CASSKRRVSTKNIQYF. As DNA, the CDR3 is TGTGCCAGCAGCAAAAGAAGGGTTTCCACCAAAAACATTCAGTACTTC.

The chain carries TRBV30 and TRBJ2-3; D is undetermined. Germline CDR1 GTSNPN, CDR2 SVGIG (reference sequence). The V end was cut by 3 bases, the J end by 8 bases, with 12 bases between. This CDR3 has 12 residues. CDR3 nucleotides: TGTGCCTGGAGCGAGAAAGGGTTTACGCAGTATTTT. It yields the protein CAWSEKGFTQYF.

This clone was detected many times. The gene calls are TRBV19 and TRBJ1-1; D not resolved. The CDR3 runs 14 residues. Deletions cut 5 bases from V and 2 bases from J, with 12 bases between. Germline CDR1 is LNHDA and CDR2 is SQIVND (reference sequence). CDR3 loop: CASSWTAANTEAFF. The DNA of the CDR3 is TGTGCCAGTAGTTGGACGGCCGCTAACACTGAAGCTTTCTTT.

The rearrangement joins TRBV5-6 to TRBJ1-1; D is ambiguous. The CDR3 runs 12 residues. The V end was cut by 2 bases, the J end by 5 bases, with 7 bases between. Germline CDR1 SGHDT, CDR2 YYEEEE. CDR3 protein: CASSFDRTEAFF. CDR3 bases: TGTGCCAGCAGCTTCGACCGAACTGAAGCTTTCTTT.

This rearrangement joins TRBV2 to TRBJ2-2, with 8 positions matching TRBD2. J gave up 1 base and V 4 bases, and 11 bases lay outside the gene matches. This CDR3 contains 18 residues. Germline V gives CDR1 SNHLY, CDR2 FYNNEI. CDR3 region: CASSVRIGGGLNTGELFF. The DNA for the CDR3 is TGTGCCAGCAGTGTTCGAATCGGCGGGGGGCTGAACACCGGGGAGCTGTTTTTT.

The chain has TRBV6-1 and TRBJ2-7, with 9 bases identical to TRBD2. V trimming: 6 bases; J trimming: 1 base; junction bases outside the gene matches: 7. Germline loops: CDR1 MNHNS, CDR2 SASEGT. This CDR3 is built from 15 residues. CDR3 amino acids: CASRLGLANSYEQYF. The DNA of the CDR3 is TGTGCCAGCAGGTTGGGACTAGCCAATTCCTACGAGCAGTACTTC.

The gene calls are TRBV6-1 and TRBJ2-7, with a tentative D call TRBD2 (6 bases). This CDR3 contains 15 residues. CDR1 and CDR2 (germline): MNHNS, SASEGT. V gave up 4 bases and J gave up 4 bases, with 17 bases separating them. In nucleotides, the CDR3 is TGTGCCAGCAGTGCGGGACTTACCCAGAGGTACGAGCAGTACTTC. It translates to CASSAGLTQRYEQYF.

The chain employs TRBV30 and TRBJ2-7, with D tentatively TRBD1 or TRBD2 (5 bases each). Germline V gives CDR1 GTSNPN, CDR2 SVGIG (reference sequence). Between the trimmed V and J ends, which lost 2 bases and 7 bases, there was a span of 18 bases. The CDR3 has 14 amino acids. CDR3 sequence: CAWSIGTPSFEQYF. DNA of the CDR3: TGTGCCTGGAGTATAGGGACCCCTTCGTTTGAGCAGTACTTC.

This sequence joins TRBV2 and TRBJ1-5; D gene ambiguous. The V gene's germline CDR1 is SNHLY and CDR2 FYNNEI. This CDR3 has 15 amino acids. V lost 4 bases and J 0 bases, leaving 10 bases between the germline ends. DNA of the CDR3: TGTGCCAGCAGTGGTGAGGGTCTTAGCAATCAGCCCCAGCATTTT. Translation gives CASSGEGLSNQPQHF. Filled out from reference TRBV2 and TRBJ1-5, the complete variable domain reads EPEVTQTPSHQVTQMGQEVILRCVPISNHLYFYWYRQILGQKVEFLVSFYNNEISEKSEIFDDQFSVERPDGSNFTLKIRSTKLEDSAMYFCASSGEGLSNQPQHFGDGTRLSIL.

The V call is TRBV2, the J call TRBJ1-1; D is undetermined. The CDR3 consists of 14 residues. With 7 bases removed from V and 2 bases from J, the gap between germline ends came to 14 bases. The germline gives CDR1 SNHLY, CDR2 FYNNEI. Written as DNA, the CDR3 is TGTGCCAGCAAACAAGCCAGGAGCAACACTGAAGCTTTCTTT. Translated: CASKQARSNTEAFF.

The genes are TRBV28 and TRBJ2-4; tentatively, D is TRBD1 (6 bases). CDR1 and CDR2 from the germline V gene are MDHEN and SYDVKM. V was trimmed by 6 bases and J by 0 bases, leaving 18 bases between them. This CDR3 region has 17 residues. CDR3 coding DNA: TGTGCCAGCAGACCACAACAGGGACAATTAGCCAAAAACATTCAGTACTTC. Translated, it gives CASRPQQGQLAKNIQYF.

The rearrangement links TRBV18 to TRBJ1-6, with D perhaps TRBD1 (5 bases). The CDR3 contains 15 residues. The germline V and J ends were trimmed by 1 base and 5 bases, with 9 bases remaining between them. Germline CDR1 reads KGHSH; CDR2 reads LQKENI. For the CDR3, the DNA is TGTGCCAGCTCACCACGAACAGGCAATAATTCACCCCTCCACTTT. It yields the protein CASSPRTGNNSPLHF.

The rearrangement uses TRBV30 and TRBJ1-2; no clear D. CDR1 and CDR2 (germline): GTSNPN, SVGIG (reference sequence). The CDR3 runs 14 residues. V gave up 0 bases and J gave up 0 bases, with 8 bases separating them. The CDR3 is CAWSVNVANYGYTF. The DNA for the CDR3 is TGTGCCTGGAGTGTCAACGTAGCTAACTATGGCTACACCTTC.

With respect to this clone: At the DNA level, this CDR3 is encoded by other sequences in the same sample as well. V gene TRBV11-3 combines with J gene TRBJ2-1; maybe TRBD2 (5 bases). CDR3 length: 12 amino acids. Germline CDR1 is SGHNT and CDR2 is YENEEA. V shed 3 bases and J shed 7 bases, with 7 bases lying between them. The CDR3 DNA is TGTGCCAGCAGCTTGGGAGAGAATGAGCAGTTCTTC. This encodes CASSLGENEQFF.